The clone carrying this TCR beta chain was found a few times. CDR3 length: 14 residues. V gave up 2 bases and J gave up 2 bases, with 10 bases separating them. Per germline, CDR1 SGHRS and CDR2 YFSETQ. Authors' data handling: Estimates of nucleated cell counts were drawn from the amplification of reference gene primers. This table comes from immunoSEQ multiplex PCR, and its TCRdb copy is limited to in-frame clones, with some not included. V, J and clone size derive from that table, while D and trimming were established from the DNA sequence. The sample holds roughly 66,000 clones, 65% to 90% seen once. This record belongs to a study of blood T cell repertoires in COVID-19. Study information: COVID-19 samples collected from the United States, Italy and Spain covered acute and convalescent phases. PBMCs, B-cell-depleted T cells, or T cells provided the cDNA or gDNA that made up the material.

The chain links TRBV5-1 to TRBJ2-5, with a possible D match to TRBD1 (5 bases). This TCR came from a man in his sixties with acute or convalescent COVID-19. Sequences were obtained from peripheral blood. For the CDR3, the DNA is TGCGCCAGCAGCTTCGGACACGGGCAAGAGACCCAGTACTTC. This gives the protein CASSFGHGQETQYF.